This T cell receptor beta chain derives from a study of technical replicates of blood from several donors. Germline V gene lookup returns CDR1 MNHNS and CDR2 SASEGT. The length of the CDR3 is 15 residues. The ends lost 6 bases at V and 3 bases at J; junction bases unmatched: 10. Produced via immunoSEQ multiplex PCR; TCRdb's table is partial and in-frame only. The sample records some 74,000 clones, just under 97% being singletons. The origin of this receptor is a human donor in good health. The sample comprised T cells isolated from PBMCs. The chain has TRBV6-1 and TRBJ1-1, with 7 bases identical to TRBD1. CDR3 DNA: TGTGCCAGCAGCAGACAGCGCCAGGGGGACACTGAAGCTTTCTTT. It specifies CASSRQRQGDTEAFF.